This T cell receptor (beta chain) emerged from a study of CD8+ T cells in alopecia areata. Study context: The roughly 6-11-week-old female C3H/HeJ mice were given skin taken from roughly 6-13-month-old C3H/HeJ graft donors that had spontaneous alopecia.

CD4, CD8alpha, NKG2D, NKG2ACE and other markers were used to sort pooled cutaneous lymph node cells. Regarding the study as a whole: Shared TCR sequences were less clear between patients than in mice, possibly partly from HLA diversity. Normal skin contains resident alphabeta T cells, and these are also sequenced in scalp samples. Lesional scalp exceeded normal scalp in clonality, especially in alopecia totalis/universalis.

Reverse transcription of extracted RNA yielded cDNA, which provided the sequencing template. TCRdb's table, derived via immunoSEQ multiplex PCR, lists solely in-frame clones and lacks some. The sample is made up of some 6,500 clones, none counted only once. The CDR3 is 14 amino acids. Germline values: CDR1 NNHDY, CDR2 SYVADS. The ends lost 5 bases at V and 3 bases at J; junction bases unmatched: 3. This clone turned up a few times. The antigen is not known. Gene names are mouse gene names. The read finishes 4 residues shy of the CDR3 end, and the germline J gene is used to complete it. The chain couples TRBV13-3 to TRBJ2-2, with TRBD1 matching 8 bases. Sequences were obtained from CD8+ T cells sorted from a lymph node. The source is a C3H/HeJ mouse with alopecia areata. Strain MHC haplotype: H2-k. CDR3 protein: CASRDREDTGQLYF. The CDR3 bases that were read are TGTGCCAGCAGGGACAGGGAGGACACCGGG.